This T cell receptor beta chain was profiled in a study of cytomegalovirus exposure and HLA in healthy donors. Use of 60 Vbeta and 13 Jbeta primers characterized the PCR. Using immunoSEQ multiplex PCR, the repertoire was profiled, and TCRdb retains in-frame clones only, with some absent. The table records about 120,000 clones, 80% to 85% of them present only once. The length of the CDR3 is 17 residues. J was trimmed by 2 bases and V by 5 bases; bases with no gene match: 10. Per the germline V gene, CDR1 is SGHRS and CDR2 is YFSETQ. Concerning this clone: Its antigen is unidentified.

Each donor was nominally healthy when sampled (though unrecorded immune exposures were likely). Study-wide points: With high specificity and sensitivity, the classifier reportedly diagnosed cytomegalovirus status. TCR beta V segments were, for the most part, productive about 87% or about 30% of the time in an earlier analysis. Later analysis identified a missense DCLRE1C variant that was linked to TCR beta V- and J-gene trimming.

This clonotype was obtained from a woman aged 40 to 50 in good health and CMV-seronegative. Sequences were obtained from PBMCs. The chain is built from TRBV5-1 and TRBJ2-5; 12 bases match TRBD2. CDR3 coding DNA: TGCGCCAGCAGACTTGGACTAGCGGGGAGCTCGCAAGAGACCCAGTACTTC. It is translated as CASRLGLAGSSQETQYF.